The 29 T cell receptor beta chains below all came from one sample that was sequenced in a study of blood T cell repertoires in COVID-19. The table came from immunoSEQ multiplex PCR; TCRdb's copy has only in-frame clones and leaves some out. The data show approximately 160,000 clones, around 85% seen once. The material sequenced was peripheral blood. Source of these receptors: a man aged 55 to 70 who had recovered from COVID-19.

The rearrangement joins TRBV7-9 to TRBJ2-7, with D possibly matching TRBD1 (6 bases). The V end lost 5 bases, the J end lost 8 bases, and 13 bases lay between the germline ends. Per the germline V gene, CDR1 is SEHNR and CDR2 is FQNEAQ (reference sequence). This CDR3 is built from 12 residues. This CDR3 reads CASSPETGQQYF. DNA of the CDR3: TGTGCCAGCAGCCCGGAGACAGGCCAGCAGTACTTC. Looking up the rest from reference TRBV7-9 and TRBJ2-7 gives the full variable domain: DTGVSQNPRHKITKRGQNVTFRCDPISEHNRLYWYRQTLGQGPEFLTYFQNEAQLEKSRLLSDRFSAERPKGSFSTLEIQRTEQGDSAMYLCASSPETGQQYFGPGTRLTVT.

The chain has TRBV7-9 and TRBJ1-1; D may be TRBD1 (5 bases). The CDR3 loop spans 14 amino acids. CDR1 and CDR2 (germline): SEHNR, FQNEAQ (reference sequence). The germline V and J ends were trimmed by 7 bases and 5 bases, with 17 bases remaining between them. CDR3 nucleotide sequence: TGTGCCAGCATGCTCGGGGGTCTGGGAACTGAAGCTTTCTTT. As protein: CASMLGGLGTEAFF.

V and J are TRBV2 and TRBJ1-2; 7 bases align to TRBD1. V trimming: 5 bases; J trimming: 4 bases; junction bases outside the gene matches: 1. Germline values: CDR1 SNHLY, CDR2 FYNNEI. This CDR3 is 12 amino acids long. In nucleotides, the CDR3 is TGTGCCAGCAGTCCAGGGGGCTATGGCTACACCTTC. It encodes CASSPGGYGYTF.

J is TRBJ2-2 and V is TRBV5-1; 10 nucleotides match TRBD2. CDR3 length: 16 residues. Germline trimming cut 4 bases from V and 0 bases from J; bases unmatched to any gene: 3. Germline loops: CDR1 SGHRS, CDR2 YFSETQ. CDR3 nucleotide sequence: TGCGCCAGCAGCGCCGGACTAGCGGCGAACACCGGGGAGCTGTTTTTT. Residues: CASSAGLAANTGELFF.

J is TRBJ1-2 and V is TRBV3-1 (or the pseudogene TRBV3-2); weak D call: TRBD1 (6 bases). V was shortened by 1 base and J by 0 bases, with 12 bases between the two germline ends. The CDR3 runs to 16 residues. CDR1 is LGHDT, CDR2 YNNKEL, per germline (reference sequence). The CDR3 DNA reads TGTGCCAGCAGCCAAGCCTCAGGGGTGACTAACTATGGCTACACCTTC. Translation: CASSQASGVTNYGYTF.

The CDR3 nucleotides are TGTGCCAGCAGCGGCGGGACTAGCTTAGATACGCAGTATTTT. Amino acid sequence: CASSGGTSLDTQYF. The chain is built from TRBV9 and TRBJ2-3; 9 nucleotides agree with TRBD2. With V trimmed by 3 bases and J by 5 bases, 4 bases remained unmatched. There are 14 residues in the CDR3. The germline V gene has CDR1 SGDLS and CDR2 YYNGEE.

The V and J genes are TRBV2 and TRBJ1-5, with TRBD1 matching 8 bases. In germline, CDR1 is SNHLY, CDR2 FYNNEI. This CDR3 is 15 amino acids long. J lost 6 bases, V lost 5 bases, and 9 bases had no gene match. The CDR3 region is CASSYGRGLGQPQHF. The CDR3, as DNA: TGTGCCAGCAGTTACGGCAGGGGGCTTGGTCAGCCCCAGCATTTT.

The chain joins TRBV15 to TRBJ2-5; TRBD1 aligns across 8 bases. Trimming removed 8 bases from V and 4 bases from J; junction bases left unmatched: 9. There are 14 residues in the CDR3. Per germline, CDR1 LNHNV and CDR2 YYDKDF (reference sequence). For the CDR3, the DNA is TGTGCCACCGTTGGACAGGGTCTTTCAGAGACCCAGTACTTC. Amino acid sequence: CATVGQGLSETQYF.

The CDR3 DNA follows: TGTGCCAGCAGGATAGGCAGGGTTGAAAAACTGTTTTTT. Its translation: CASRIGRVEKLFF. The chain uses TRBV28 and TRBJ1-4, with D perhaps TRBD1 (5 bases). Germline CDR1 reads MDHEN; CDR2 reads SYDVKM. The V gene lost 6 bases and the J gene lost 7 bases, with 12 bases spanning the gap. The CDR3 contains 13 residues.

The rearrangement uses TRBV7-8 and TRBJ2-5; TRBD1 aligns across 7 bases. With 0 bases clipped from V and 3 bases from J, the junction kept 1 base outside the gene matches. Looked up from germline, CDR1 is SGHVS and CDR2 is FQNEAQ. This CDR3 region has 14 residues. The chain's CDR3 is CASSLAGTEETQYF. Here the CDR3 DNA reads TGTGCCAGCAGCTTAGCCGGGACAGAAGAGACCCAGTACTTC.

The V call is TRBV12-3 or TRBV12-4, the J call TRBJ1-2; D is possibly TRBD1 (6 bases). V was cut by 6 bases and J by 7 bases, with 15 bases left in between. CDR3 size: 13 residues. CDR3 loop: CASSTHREAGYTF. CDR3 sequence (DNA): TGTGCCAGCAGCACACACAGGGAAGCTGGCTACACCTTC.

The genes are TRBV19 and TRBJ2-5; 7 nucleotides line up with TRBD2. CDR1 is LNHDA and CDR2 is SQIVND in the germline V gene (reference sequence). Trimming removed 6 bases from V and 4 bases from J; junction bases left unmatched: 8. The CDR3 spans 14 residues. CDR3 region: CASRSRGGGETQYF. CDR3 DNA sequence: TGTGCCAGTAGATCCCGTGGCGGGGGAGAGACCCAGTACTTC.

J is TRBJ2-5 and V is TRBV6-2 or TRBV6-3; a weak D match, TRBD1 (6 bases). Germline values: CDR1 MNHEY, CDR2 SVGEGT. This CDR3 is built from 14 residues. The ends were cut back, 2 bases at V and 5 bases at J, with 12 bases in the middle. The CDR3: CASSYGQMTETQYF. The CDR3 bases are TGTGCCAGCAGTTACGGACAGATGACCGAGACCCAGTACTTC.

This sequence joins TRBV12-3 or TRBV12-4 and TRBJ2-5; TRBD1 agrees at 7 bases. V gave up 6 bases and J gave up 4 bases; unmatched junction bases: 5. The CDR3 sequence is 13 residues long. CDR3 loop: CASSRQGPETQYF. As DNA, the CDR3 is TGTGCCAGCAGCCGACAGGGACCAGAGACCCAGTACTTC.

The rearrangement uses TRBV19 and TRBJ2-2, with 10 positions matching TRBD2. J was trimmed by 1 base and V by 3 bases; bases with no gene match: 5. Germline V gives CDR1 LNHDA, CDR2 SQIVND (reference sequence). The CDR3 has 17 amino acids. CDR3 DNA sequence: TGTGCCAGTAGTATGACCCGACTAGCGGGGAACACCGGGGAGCTGTTTTTT. It is translated as CASSMTRLAGNTGELFF.

This sequence joins TRBV9 and TRBJ2-2; D may be TRBD1 (5 bases). This CDR3 comprises 15 residues. V was shortened by 3 bases and J by 1 base, with 10 bases between the two germline ends. The germline V gene encodes CDR1 SGDLS and CDR2 YYNGEE. CDR3 DNA: TGTGCCAGCAGCGGATCCAGGGTGAACACCGGGGAGCTGTTTTTT. It codes for CASSGSRVNTGELFF.

V usage is TRBV19 and J usage is TRBJ2-3; the D gene is possibly TRBD2 (5 bases). V was pared by 3 bases and J by 2 bases, with 9 bases between. Per the germline V gene, CDR1 is LNHDA and CDR2 is SQIVND (reference sequence). The CDR3 runs 14 residues. CDR3: CASSMRRSTDTQYF. CDR3 bases: TGTGCCAGTAGTATGCGGAGGTCCACAGATACGCAGTATTTT.

V gene TRBV5-5 combines with J gene TRBJ1-2; TRBD1 matches 9 bases. The CDR3 sequence is 14 residues long. Germline trimming cut 3 bases from V and 4 bases from J; bases unmatched to any gene: 4. The germline V gene has CDR1 SGHKS and CDR2 YYEKEE (reference sequence). CDR3 DNA sequence: TGTGCCAGCAGCTCGGGACAGGGAGCCTATGGCTACACCTTC. This codes for CASSSGQGAYGYTF. Full variable domain (remainder filled in from reference TRBV5-5 and TRBJ1-2): DAGVTQSPTHLIKTRGQQVTLRCSPISGHKSVSWYQQVLGQGPQFIFQYYEKEERGRGNFPDRFSARQFPNYSSELNVNALLLGDSALYLCASSSGQGAYGYTFGSGTRLTVV.

The chain recombines TRBV7-3 with TRBJ2-2; D ambiguous. The V end lost 5 bases, the J end lost 2 bases, and 15 bases lay between the germline ends. The CDR3 totals 16 residues. CDR1 is SGHTA, CDR2 FQGTGA, per germline. CDR3 protein: CASSPRRVSNTGELFF. In DNA, the CDR3 is TGTGCCAGCAGCCCTCGCCGCGTTTCAAACACCGGGGAGCTGTTTTTT.

J is TRBJ1-2 and V is TRBV21-1. TRBV21-1 counts as a pseudogene. The CDR3 loop spans 13 amino acids. CDR3 DNA: TGTGCCAGCACCCTCGGGGGAGGGGTAGGCTACACCTTC. Translating it yields CASTLGGGVGYTF.

This clone was counted a few times. The V and J genes are TRBV11-2 and TRBJ2-1, with 12 bases lining up with TRBD2. The CDR3 spans 16 residues. The germline gives CDR1 SGHAT, CDR2 FQNNGV. The V segment lost 5 bases and the J segment 5 bases; nucleotides outside the gene matches: 7. CDR3 residues: CASSPMTSGGNNEQFF. The CDR3 region has the DNA TGTGCCAGCAGCCCGATGACTAGCGGGGGTAACAATGAGCAGTTCTTC.

The table lists this clone with a few counts. The J gene is TRBJ2-7, the V gene TRBV2, with a tentative D call TRBD1 (6 bases). This CDR3 has 17 amino acids. The germline CDR1 and CDR2 sequences are SNHLY and FYNNEI. V was pared by 8 bases and J by 5 bases, with 28 bases between. The CDR3 is CASASPWGQVGMDEQYF. DNA for the CDR3: TGTGCCAGCGCCTCCCCTTGGGGGCAGGTAGGTATGGACGAGCAGTACTTC.

The J gene is TRBJ1-2, the V gene TRBV28; the match to TRBD1 covers 10 bases. CDR1 is MDHEN, CDR2 SYDVKM, per germline. V trimming: 10 bases; J trimming: 6 bases; junction bases outside the gene matches: 17. The CDR3 is 16 residues long. This chain's CDR3 is CATNRDRGPWENGYTF. In nucleotides, the CDR3 is TGTGCCACTAACCGGGACAGGGGCCCTTGGGAAAATGGCTACACCTTC.

This chain links TRBV5-5 with TRBJ1-2, with D possibly TRBD1 on 6 matching bases. Germline V lookup: CDR1 SGHKS, CDR2 YYEKEE (reference sequence). Trimming removed 0 bases from V and 8 bases from J, with 14 bases in between. CDR3 length: 14 amino acids. This CDR3 is CASSLEQGFNGYTF. The CDR3 coding sequence is TGTGCCAGCAGCTTGGAACAGGGTTTTAACGGCTACACCTTC.

The V and J genes are TRBV18 and TRBJ2-3, with a weak D call TRBD2 (6 bases). Germline lookup yields CDR1 KGHSH and CDR2 LQKENI. V lost 6 bases and J 3 bases, leaving 16 bases between the germline ends. This CDR3 spans 15 amino acids. As DNA, the CDR3 is TGTGCCAGCTCTCTTCGAGGTAGCGGTACAGATACGCAGTATTTT. Protein: CASSLRGSGTDTQYF.

V usage is TRBV9 and J usage is TRBJ2-2; D is undetermined. Trimming pared 1 base from V and 4 bases from J, leaving 5 bases between. The CDR3 is 13 amino acids. Germline CDR1 reads SGDLS; CDR2 reads YYNGEE. The CDR3 bases are TGTGCCAGCAGCGTAAGGAGCACCGGGGAGCTGTTTTTT. It is translated as CASSVRSTGELFF. Variable domain in full (rest from reference TRBV9 and TRBJ2-2): DSGVTQTPKHLITATGQRVTLRCSPRSGDLSVYWYQQSLDQGLQFLIQYYNGEERAKGNILERFSAQQFPDLHSELNLSSLELGDSALYFCASSVRSTGELFFGEGSRLTVL.

The V call is TRBV18, the J call TRBJ2-1; no reliable D call. The germline V gene encodes CDR1 KGHSH and CDR2 LQKENI. The CDR3 is made up of 14 amino acids. The germline V and J ends were trimmed by 0 bases and 5 bases, with 8 bases remaining between them. The CDR3, as DNA: TGTGCCAGCTCACCACCTGGGCAGGACAATGAGCAGTTCTTC. It is translated as CASSPPGQDNEQFF.

The V gene is TRBV3-1 (or the pseudogene TRBV3-2), the J gene TRBJ1-2; possible D gene TRBD1, 5 bases. Germline lookup yields CDR1 LGHDT and CDR2 YNNKEL (reference sequence). V was shortened by 1 base and J by 4 bases, with 16 bases between the two germline ends. The CDR3 is 16 residues long. In nucleotides, the CDR3 is TGTGCCAGCAGCCAAGGTGCAGGGTTGACTGGCTATGGCTACACCTTC. This codes for CASSQGAGLTGYGYTF.

The V gene is TRBV3-1 (or the pseudogene TRBV3-2), the J gene TRBJ1-6, with D possibly matching TRBD1 (6 bases). CDR1 LGHDT and CDR2 YNNKEL come from the germline V gene (reference sequence). CDR3 length: 16 residues. V was pared by 4 bases and J by 6 bases, with 16 bases between. The CDR3 DNA reads as TGTGCCAGCAGCCGCCTCCCCGGGACAACTAATTCACCCCTCCACTTT. Translating gives CASSRLPGTTNSPLHF.